The 16 T cell receptor beta chains presented below share a single source sample, sequenced in a study of CXCR3-negative and CXCR3-positive naive CD8 T cells. UMI labels and 5' RACE were used to prepare the TRB cDNA libraries. From the 5' RACE reads, TCRdb lists one entry per CDR3 protein and no DNA. Its table lists over 45,000 distinct CDR3 sequences. Sequenced material: memory CD8+ T cells from blood. Receptor source: a human donor in good health. Some clones in this sample may be carry-over from other donors' samples.

The rearrangement uses TRBV20-1 and TRBJ1-2; the TCRdb D gene call, TRBD1, has no DNA to confirm it. From germline, CDR1 is DFQATT and CDR2 SNEGSKA (reference sequence). The CDR3 contains 14 residues. The CDR3 here is CSCAMQDGEIGYTF.

The rearrangement links TRBV7-6 to TRBJ2-3; with no DNA, the TCRdb D assignment of TRBD1 cannot be verified. Germline values: CDR1 SGHVS, CDR2 FNYEAQ. The length of the CDR3 is 17 residues. The CDR3 is CASRSRDAWGGTDTQYF.

J is TRBJ2-7 and V is TRBV5-6. CDR3 length: 14 amino acids. CDR1 SGHDT and CDR2 YYEEEE come from the germline V gene. This CDR3 reads CASSLECSYYEQYF.

The chain couples TRBV7-6 to TRBJ2-3; TCRdb's D gene call, TRBD2, goes unchecked for lack of DNA. The CDR3 totals 18 residues. Per germline, CDR1 SGHVS and CDR2 FNYEAQ. The CDR3 loop is CASTLRWASGRGTDTQYF.

The V and J genes are TRBV7-3 and TRBJ2-1; no DNA is available, so the TRBD2 call from TCRdb remains unchecked. The CDR3 spans 16 residues. Germline CDR1 SGHTA, CDR2 FQGTGA. CDR3 protein: CASSPAGPSYYNEQFF. Using reference TRBV7-3 and TRBJ2-1 for the parts outside the CDR3, the full variable domain is GAGVSQTPSNKVTEKGKYVELRCDPISGHTALYWYRQSLGQGPEFLIYFQGTGAADDSGLPNDRFFAVRPEGSVSTLKIQRTERGDSAVYLCASSPAGPSYYNEQFFGPGTRLTVL.

The J gene is TRBJ2-2, the V gene TRBV20-1; TCRdb returns TRBD1, unconfirmable since there is no DNA. This CDR3 comprises 16 residues. The germline CDR1 and CDR2 sequences are DFQATT and SNEGSKA (reference sequence). The CDR3 is CSALDMTRWDTGELFF.

The chain uses TRBV25-1 and TRBJ2-7; TCRdb gives TRBD1 as the D gene, but with no DNA this cannot be confirmed. This CDR3 spans 19 amino acids. Germline-derived CDR1 and CDR2 are MGHDK and SYGVNS. The CDR3 protein is CASSGRVDGLTPVLDEQYF.

The chain recombines TRBV7-9 with TRBJ2-3; the TCRdb D gene call, TRBD2, has no DNA to confirm it. This CDR3 has 17 amino acids. In germline, CDR1 is SEHNR, CDR2 FQNEAQ (reference sequence). This CDR3 is CASVSGGLAGITDTQYF. Supplemented by reference TRBV7-9 and TRBJ2-3, the full variable domain reads DTGVSQNPRHKITKRGQNVTFRCDPISEHNRLYWYRQTLGQGPEFLTYFQNEAQLEKSRLLSDRFSAERPKGSFSTLEIQRTEQGDSAMYLCASVSGGLAGITDTQYFGPGTRLTVL.

The CDR3 loop reads CAWSERGLTGELFF. The chain links TRBV30 to TRBJ2-2; the TCRdb call, TRBD1, lacks DNA for checking. Germline assignment: CDR1 GTSNPN and CDR2 SVGIG (reference sequence). The CDR3 contains 14 residues. Supplemented by reference TRBV30 and TRBJ2-2, the full variable domain reads SQTIHQWPATLVQPVGSPLSLECTVEGTSNPNLYWYRQAAGRGLQLLFYSVGIGQISSEVPQNLSASRPQDRQFILSSKKLLLSDSGFYLCAWSERGLTGELFFGEGSRLTVL.

The V call is TRBV4-3, the J call TRBJ2-2; TCRdb calls TRBD1, which cannot be checked without DNA. The CDR3 extends over 14 amino acids. Per germline, CDR1 LGHNA and CDR2 YSLEER. CDR3 region: CASSRQGNTGELFF.

The gene calls are TRBV6-1 and TRBJ1-3. The CDR3 has 15 amino acids. Germline loops: CDR1 MNHNS, CDR2 SASEGT. The CDR3 sequence: CANQADGASGNTIYF.

The chain couples TRBV29-1 to TRBJ2-1; there is no DNA to check the TCRdb D call of TRBD2. The CDR3 has 13 amino acids. Germline V gene sequence: CDR1 SQVTM, CDR2 ANQGSEA. CDR3: CSQRSGVTNEQFF.

The chain uses TRBV14 and TRBJ1-2; the D gene TCRdb calls, TRBD1, cannot be checked with no DNA. From germline, CDR1 is SGHDN and CDR2 FVKESK. CDR3 length: 16 amino acids. This chain's CDR3 is CASSQDFQGASFGYTF. The full variable domain, rest sourced from reference TRBV14 and TRBJ1-2, is EAGVTQFPSHSVIEKGQTVTLRCDPISGHDNLYWYRRVMGKEIKFLLHFVKESKQDESGMPNNRFLAERTGGTYSTLKVQPAELEDSGVYFCASSQDFQGASFGYTFGSGTRLTVV.

The chain recombines TRBV29-1 with TRBJ2-1; lacking DNA, the TRBD2 call made by TCRdb goes unchecked. CDR3 length equals 13 residues. CDR1 and CDR2 from the germline V gene are SQVTM and ANQGSEA. The CDR3 loop is CSWLSPTVNEQFF.

The genes are TRBV7-9 and TRBJ2-1; TCRdb gives TRBD1 as the D gene, but with no DNA this cannot be confirmed. This CDR3 comprises 14 residues. CDR1 is SEHNR, CDR2 FQNEAQ, per germline (reference sequence). The CDR3: CASSPKDSILEQFF.

V gene TRBV28 combines with J gene TRBJ2-1; TCRdb gives TRBD1 as the D gene, but with no DNA this cannot be confirmed. Germline V gene sequence: CDR1 MDHEN, CDR2 SYDVKM. The CDR3 contains 16 residues. CDR3 in amino acids: CASSTSGTGIDNEQFF.